This TCR beta chain was sequenced during a study of glioma-infiltrating T cells. The iRepertoire nested amplicon-rescue multiplex PCR amplified TCR alpha and beta CDR3s from RNA. Each CDR3 protein is one row after TCRdb ran MiXCR on the multiplex PCR reads. The table records about 180,000 distinct CDR3 sequences, around 40% of them present only once. Germline CDR1 SNHLY, CDR2 FYNNEI. The V gene lost 3 bases and the J gene lost 9 bases, with 24 bases spanning the gap. This CDR3 has 17 residues. This clonotype was recorded many times. The chain uses TRBV2 and TRBJ2-1; D remains unclear. This TCR came from a human donor with low-grade glioma or glioblastoma, undergoing nonglioma brain surgery, or in good health (not recorded which). Input material: glioma tissue, nonneoplastic brain tissue, or PBMCs (not recorded which). The CDR3 loop reads CASSDVRWAIETSEQFF. CDR3 bases: TGTGCCAGCAGTGACGTAAGGTGGGCAATCGAAACCAGTGAGCAGTTCTTC. Variable domain in full (rest from reference TRBV2 and TRBJ2-1): EPEVTQTPSHQVTQMGQEVILRCVPISNHLYFYWYRQILGQKVEFLVSFYNNEISEKSEIFDDQFSVERPDGSNFTLKIRSTKLEDSAMYFCASSDVRWAIETSEQFFGPGTRLTVL.